The 24 T cell receptor beta chains given below trace back to one sample, sequenced in a study of shared clonotypes between healthy human individuals (dated by TCRdb to 2020 to 2022). The method behind the library was the immunoSEQ multiplex PCR assay. The source is immuneACCESS, and TCRdb retained only in-frame sequences with V and J called. Part of the clones is not carried over; for the studies checked, unresolved V genes explain less than half of this, and the remainder is unexplained. The sample yields approximately 1.5 million clones; 95% to 99% were counted once. The ten largest clones add up to about 0.45% of the sample. Sample: naive CD4+ T cells sorted from blood. Per the publication, the cell subset or site label means: CD45RA+ positively selected. Receptor source: a man between 25 and 39 years old in good health.

This chain connects TRBV21-1 to TRBJ2-4; TRBD2 is the table's D call and was not checked against the DNA. TRBV21-1 is reported as a pseudogene. This CDR3 contains 14 residues. The CDR3 is CASSDGSAKNIQYF. For the CDR3, the DNA is TGTGCCAGCAGCGACGGGAGCGCCAAAAACATTCAGTACTTC.

V usage is TRBV11-3 and J usage is TRBJ2-7; perhaps TRBD2 as D (6 bases). The CDR3 has 14 residues. The V end was cut by 1 base, the J end by 5 bases, with 12 bases between. Germline V gives CDR1 SGHNT, CDR2 YENEEA. CDR3 in amino acids: CASSLGLDSHEQYF. DNA for the CDR3: TGTGCCAGCAGCTTAGGACTAGATTCCCACGAGCAGTACTTC.

The V gene is TRBV11-2, the J gene TRBJ2-5; 7 bases are a match to TRBD2. The CDR3 length is 17 residues. Trimming removed 0 bases from V and 5 bases from J; junction bases left unmatched: 12. Germline CDR1 and CDR2: SGHAT and FQNNGV. The CDR3 reads CASSLDGQAGNGETQYF. DNA of the CDR3: TGTGCCAGCAGCTTAGATGGACAAGCGGGGAACGGGGAGACCCAGTACTTC.

This chain joins TRBV18 and TRBJ2-7; 12 nucleotides line up with TRBD2. The germline V gene has CDR1 KGHSH and CDR2 LQKENI. This CDR3 region has 17 residues. The V gene end was trimmed by 1 base and the J gene end by 1 base; junction bases not matched to a gene: 5. In nucleotides, the CDR3 is TGTGCCAGCTCACCACTTGGGCTAGCGGGAGGGTCCTACGAGCAGTACTTC. It specifies CASSPLGLAGGSYEQYF.

The rearrangement uses TRBV5-1 and TRBJ2-6; D call uncertain. Germline lookup yields CDR1 SGHRS and CDR2 YFSETQ. This CDR3 has 18 residues. With 5 bases removed from V and 0 bases from J, the gap between germline ends came to 18 bases. The CDR3 sequence is CASRPGQFLISGANVLTF. The CDR3 DNA follows: TGCGCCAGCAGACCGGGCCAATTCCTCATCTCTGGGGCCAACGTCCTGACTTTC.

The V and J genes are TRBV5-1 and TRBJ1-4; TRBD1 agrees at 7 bases. Trimming cost V 4 bases and J 1 base; bases outside gene matches: 16. The CDR3 loop spans 19 amino acids. Germline V CDR1 and CDR2: SGHRS, YFSETQ. This chain's CDR3 is CASSLGLRDSSETNEKLFF. CDR3 in DNA: TGCGCCAGCAGCCTAGGATTACGGGACAGCTCCGAAACTAATGAAAAACTGTTTTTT.

A note on this clone: The sample has other DNA sequences that encode this CDR3 too. The chain's CDR3 is CASSSGQGTDTQYF. The DNA of the CDR3 is TGCGCCAGCAGCTCAGGACAGGGCACAGATACGCAGTATTTT. The rearrangement links TRBV5-1 to TRBJ2-3; 7 nucleotides align to TRBD1. The trim removed 3 bases at V and 1 base at J, leaving 2 bases unmatched. CDR3 size: 14 residues. The germline gives CDR1 SGHRS, CDR2 YFSETQ.

The genes are TRBV10-3 and TRBJ2-1, with unresolved D. CDR3 length equals 13 residues. CDR1 ENHRY and CDR2 SYGVKD come from the germline V gene. V shed 0 bases and J shed 7 bases, with 7 bases lying between them. CDR3 in amino acids: CAISESRSNEQFF. CDR3 nucleotide sequence: TGTGCCATCAGTGAGTCCCGGAGTAATGAGCAGTTCTTC.

The chain uses TRBV27 and TRBJ1-2; D ambiguous. Between the trimmed V and J ends, which lost 3 bases and 3 bases, there was a span of 8 bases. The V gene's germline CDR1 is MNHEY and CDR2 SMNVEV (reference sequence). The CDR3 spans 13 residues. This CDR3 reads CASSFTVDYGYTF. CDR3 DNA sequence: TGTGCCAGCAGTTTTACCGTAGACTATGGCTACACCTTC.

The V and J genes are TRBV19 and TRBJ1-5, with no clear D. Germline lookup yields CDR1 LNHDA and CDR2 SQIVND (reference sequence). V lost 3 bases and J lost 0, with 12 bases in between. This CDR3 contains 16 residues. The CDR3: CASSIIVTHSNQPQHF. The CDR3 bases are TGTGCCAGTAGTATCATCGTGACTCATAGCAATCAGCCCCAGCATTTT.

The chain recombines TRBV7-8 with TRBJ1-2, with 12 bases lining up with TRBD1. CDR3 length: 17 amino acids. Germline V gene data show CDR1 as SGHVS and CDR2 as FQNEAQ. Trimming cost V 5 bases and J 4 bases; bases outside gene matches: 11. The chain's CDR3 is CASSHRDRGPLAYGYTF. Here the CDR3 DNA reads TGTGCCAGCAGCCACCGGGACAGGGGGCCCCTAGCCTATGGCTACACCTTC.

The chain employs TRBV7-2 and TRBJ2-5; D possibly corresponds to TRBD1 (7 bases). The CDR3 extends over 15 amino acids. Trimming took 5 bases from V and 5 from J, leaving 18 bases between them. Per germline, CDR1 SGHTA and CDR2 FQGNSA. The CDR3 DNA reads as TGTGCCAGCAGCCTCCAGGGGGGACTCCGGGAGACCCAGTACTTC. Amino acids: CASSLQGGLRETQYF. Variable domain in full (rest from reference TRBV7-2 and TRBJ2-5): GAGVSQSPSNKVTEKGKDVELRCDPISGHTALYWYRQSLGQGLEFLIYFQGNSAPDKSGLPSDRFSAERTGGSVSTLTIQRTQQEDSAVYLCASSLQGGLRETQYFGPGTRLLVL.

The chain is built from TRBV9 and TRBJ2-3; D perhaps matches TRBD2 (5 bases). The CDR3 runs to 16 residues. Germline lookup yields CDR1 SGDLS and CDR2 YYNGEE. Trimming took 1 base from V and 0 from J, leaving 12 bases between them. The CDR3 reads CASSVYGGFSTDTQYF. The CDR3 nucleotides are TGTGCCAGCAGCGTATATGGCGGGTTTAGCACAGATACGCAGTATTTT.

This clone appeared once. CDR3 nucleotides: TGTGCCAGCAGTCGACAGGCGGTATACCAGCCCCAGCATTTT. Translation: CASSRQAVYQPQHF. V usage is TRBV28 and J usage is TRBJ1-5; D is possibly TRBD1 (6 bases). Germline V gives CDR1 MDHEN, CDR2 SYDVKM. V dropped 5 bases and J dropped 7 bases, with 15 bases sitting between them. CDR3 length equals 14 residues.

This CDR3 is CASSITRTSGRWPDTQYF. CDR3 coding DNA: TGTGCCAGCAGCATAACACGGACTAGCGGGAGGTGGCCAGATACGCAGTATTTT. The chain links TRBV11-2 to TRBJ2-3; 14 nucleotides agree with TRBD2. The germline V gene has CDR1 SGHAT and CDR2 FQNNGV. The CDR3 is 18 amino acids. V lost 5 bases and J lost 4; bases outside the gene matches: 11.

V usage is TRBV6-5 and J usage is TRBJ2-1, with TRBD1 matching 8 bases. CDR1 and CDR2 (germline): MNHEY, SVGAGI. This CDR3 has 15 amino acids. V was pared by 4 bases and J by 3 bases, with 5 bases of the junction left unmatched. The CDR3 nucleotides are TGTGCCAGCAGTTCTACAGGGGGAGGCTACAATGAGCAGTTCTTC. Encoded protein: CASSSTGGGYNEQFF.

Points on this clone: This specimen includes other DNA sequences encoding the same CDR3. The chain is built from TRBV5-4 and TRBJ2-7; D might be TRBD1 (6 bases). V lost 4 bases and J lost 1, with 9 bases in between. Per germline, CDR1 SGHNT and CDR2 YYREEE (reference sequence). This CDR3 region has 13 residues. The CDR3 region is CASSPGQSYEQYF. The CDR3, as DNA: TGTGCCAGCAGCCCAGGACAGTCCTACGAGCAGTACTTC.

This chain links TRBV28 with TRBJ2-6; 11 bases map to TRBD2. This CDR3 has 17 amino acids. CDR1 is MDHEN and CDR2 is SYDVKM in the germline V gene. The trim removed 3 bases at V and 1 base at J, leaving 2 bases unmatched. CDR3 loop: CASSFRLAGSGANVLTF. CDR3 nucleotide sequence: TGTGCCAGCAGTTTTCGACTAGCGGGGTCTGGGGCCAACGTCCTGACTTTC.

V usage is TRBV5-8 and J usage is TRBJ2-2, with unresolved D. The length of the CDR3 is 14 residues. The germline gives CDR1 SGHTS, CDR2 YDEGEE. V dropped 9 bases and J dropped 1 base, with 13 bases sitting between them. CDR3 sequence (DNA): TGTGCCACCATCGCACGGTGGAACACCGGGGAGCTGTTTTTT. Translating it yields CATIARWNTGELFF.

The V call is TRBV5-1, the J call TRBJ2-2; D is ambiguous. The V end lost 0 bases, the J end lost 6 bases, and 15 bases lay between the germline ends. Per the germline V gene, CDR1 is SGHRS and CDR2 is YFSETQ. The CDR3 has 16 amino acids. The CDR3 bases are TGCGCCAGCAGCTTGGGGCTAGATTCTTGGGCCGGGGAGCTGTTTTTT. Protein product: CASSLGLDSWAGELFF.

The chain recombines TRBV18 with TRBJ2-4, with D possibly TRBD1 on 6 matching bases. CDR3 length: 16 residues. Trimming took 6 bases from V and 0 from J, leaving 15 bases between them. Germline V lookup: CDR1 KGHSH, CDR2 LQKENI. Here the CDR3 reads CASSPDRLLAKNIQYF. Written as DNA, the CDR3 is TGTGCCAGCTCTCCCGACAGGCTACTAGCCAAAAACATTCAGTACTTC.

The chain's CDR3 is CASTPGTGDYEQYF. The CDR3 nucleotides are TGTGCCAGCACTCCCGGGACAGGGGACTACGAGCAGTACTTC. The V gene is TRBV7-9, the J gene TRBJ2-7; TRBD1 matches at 10 bases. The CDR3 totals 14 residues. Germline CDR1 is SEHNR and CDR2 is FQNEAQ (reference sequence). V shed 7 bases, J shed 3 bases, and the junction held 6 bases outside the gene matches.

This clone is a singleton in its sample. The rearrangement links TRBV18 to TRBJ2-2; D might be TRBD2 (6 bases). Trimming shortened V by 8 bases and J by 1 base, and 11 bases separated the two germline ends. The CDR3 spans 14 residues. Germline CDR1 reads KGHSH; CDR2 reads LQKENI. CDR3 bases: TGTGCCAGCCATCGTAGCGGGAACACCGGGGAGCTGTTTTTT. This codes for CASHRSGNTGELFF.

The chain uses TRBV5-1 and TRBJ1-1; tentative D call: TRBD1 (5 bases). The CDR3 consists of 13 residues. Germline V CDR1 and CDR2: SGHRS, YFSETQ. Trimming pared 4 bases from V and 4 bases from J, leaving 11 bases between. The DNA of the CDR3 is TGCGCCAGCAGCCTGGGGGGTGCCACTGAAGCTTTCTTT. The encoded protein is CASSLGGATEAFF.